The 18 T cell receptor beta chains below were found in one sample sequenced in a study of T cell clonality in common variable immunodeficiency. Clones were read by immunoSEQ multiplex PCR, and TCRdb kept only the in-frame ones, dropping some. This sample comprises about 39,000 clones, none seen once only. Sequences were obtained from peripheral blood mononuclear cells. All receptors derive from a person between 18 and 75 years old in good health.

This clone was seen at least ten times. The CDR3 bases that were read are TGTGCCAGCAGCCAAGATCAGAACACTGAA. Its protein is CASSQDQNTE. The whole CDR3 region reads CASSQDQNTEAFF. V and J are TRBV14 and TRBJ1-1; D remains ambiguous. The read finishes 3 residues shy of the CDR3 end, and the germline J gene is used to complete it. The CDR3 contains 13 residues. CDR1 SGHDN and CDR2 FVKESK come from the germline V gene. Trimming stripped 0 bases from V and 1 base from J, with 3 bases between.

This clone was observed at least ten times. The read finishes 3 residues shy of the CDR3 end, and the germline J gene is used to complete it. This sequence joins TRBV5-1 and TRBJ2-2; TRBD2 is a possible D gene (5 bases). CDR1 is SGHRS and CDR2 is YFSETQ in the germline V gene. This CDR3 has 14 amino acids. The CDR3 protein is CASSLVPNGEKLFF. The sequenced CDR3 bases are TGCGCCAGCAGCTTGGTACCAAACGGGGAAAAG. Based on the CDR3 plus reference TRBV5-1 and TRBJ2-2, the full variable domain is KAGVTQTPRYLIKTRGQQVTLSCSPISGHRSVSWYQQTPGQGLQFLFEYFSETQRNKGNFPGRFSGRQFSNSRSEMNVSTLELGDSALYLCASSLVPNGEKLFFGEGSRLTVL.

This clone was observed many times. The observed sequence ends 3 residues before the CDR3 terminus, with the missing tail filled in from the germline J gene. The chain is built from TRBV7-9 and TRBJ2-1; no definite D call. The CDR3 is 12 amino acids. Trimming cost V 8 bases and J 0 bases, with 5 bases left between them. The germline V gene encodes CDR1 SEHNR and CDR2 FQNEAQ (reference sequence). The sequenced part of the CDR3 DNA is TGTGCCAGCGGCAGCTCCTACAATGAG. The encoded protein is CASGSSYNE. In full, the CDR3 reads CASGSSYNEQFF.

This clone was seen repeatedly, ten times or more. CDR3 DNA, as far as it was read: TGTGCCAGCAGCTTAGCGCTTAGGAGACTAGTTGCAGAGACC. Its protein is CASSLALRRLVAET. The entire CDR3 protein reads CASSLALRRLVAETQYF. The chain carries TRBV7-2 and TRBJ2-5; tentative D call: TRBD2 (6 bases). The read gets to within 3 residues of the CDR3 end, and the germline J gene fills in the rest. Per germline, CDR1 SGHTA and CDR2 FQGNSA. CDR3 length: 17 amino acids. V dropped 0 bases and J dropped 4 bases, with 18 bases sitting between them. Combining the CDR3 with reference TRBV7-2 and TRBJ2-5 gives the whole variable domain GAGVSQSPSNKVTEKGKDVELRCDPISGHTALYWYRQSLGQGLEFLIYFQGNSAPDKSGLPSDRFSAERTGGSVSTLTIQRTQQEDSAVYLCASSLALRRLVAETQYFGPGTRLLVL.

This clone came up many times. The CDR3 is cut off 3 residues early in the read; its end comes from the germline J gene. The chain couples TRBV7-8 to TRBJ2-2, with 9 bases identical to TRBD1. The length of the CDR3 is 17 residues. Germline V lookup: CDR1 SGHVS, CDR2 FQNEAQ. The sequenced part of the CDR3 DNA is TGTGCCAGCAGCTTAGCGGACAGGGGTAGTGGGGCCAACGTG. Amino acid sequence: CASSLADRGSGANV. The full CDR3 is CASSLADRGSGANVLFF. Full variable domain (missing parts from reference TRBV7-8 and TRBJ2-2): GAGVSQSPRYKVAKRGQDVALRCDPISGHVSLFWYQQALGQGPEFLTYFQNEAQLDKSGLPSDRFFAERPEGSVSTLKIQRTQQEDSAVYLCASSLADRGSGANVLFFGEGSRLTVL.

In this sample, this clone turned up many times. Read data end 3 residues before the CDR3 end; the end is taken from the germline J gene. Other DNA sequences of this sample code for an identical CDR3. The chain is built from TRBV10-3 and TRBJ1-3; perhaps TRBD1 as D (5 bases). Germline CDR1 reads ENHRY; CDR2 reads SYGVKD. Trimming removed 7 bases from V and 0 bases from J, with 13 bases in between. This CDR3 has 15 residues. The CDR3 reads CAIMLTANSGNTIYF. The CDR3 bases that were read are TGTGCCATCATGTTGACAGCAAACTCTGGAAACACC.

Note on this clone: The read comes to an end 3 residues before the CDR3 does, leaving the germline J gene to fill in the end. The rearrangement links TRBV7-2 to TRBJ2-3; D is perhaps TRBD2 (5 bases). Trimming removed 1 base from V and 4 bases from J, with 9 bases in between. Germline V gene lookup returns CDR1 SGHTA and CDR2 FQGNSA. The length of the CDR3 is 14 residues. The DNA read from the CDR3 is TGTGCCAGCAGCTTAGTCGGGCGGGCAGATACG. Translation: CASSLVGRADT. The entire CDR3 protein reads CASSLVGRADTQYF.

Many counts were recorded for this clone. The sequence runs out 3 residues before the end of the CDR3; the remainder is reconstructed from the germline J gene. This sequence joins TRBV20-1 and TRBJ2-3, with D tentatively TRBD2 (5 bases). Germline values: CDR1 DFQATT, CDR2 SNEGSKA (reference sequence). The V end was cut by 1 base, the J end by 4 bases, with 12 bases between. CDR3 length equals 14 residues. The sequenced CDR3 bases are TGCAGTGCTAGAGCCCTGACTATTTCAGATACG. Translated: CSARALTISDT. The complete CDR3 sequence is CSARALTISDTQYF.

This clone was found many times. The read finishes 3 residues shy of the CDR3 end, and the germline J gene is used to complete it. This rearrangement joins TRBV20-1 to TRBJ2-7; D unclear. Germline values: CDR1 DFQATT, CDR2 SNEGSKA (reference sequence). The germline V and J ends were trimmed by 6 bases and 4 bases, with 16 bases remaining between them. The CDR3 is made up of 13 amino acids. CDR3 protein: CSASQRYRYEQYF. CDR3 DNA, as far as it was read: TGCAGTGCCAGTCAGAGGTATCGTTACGAG.

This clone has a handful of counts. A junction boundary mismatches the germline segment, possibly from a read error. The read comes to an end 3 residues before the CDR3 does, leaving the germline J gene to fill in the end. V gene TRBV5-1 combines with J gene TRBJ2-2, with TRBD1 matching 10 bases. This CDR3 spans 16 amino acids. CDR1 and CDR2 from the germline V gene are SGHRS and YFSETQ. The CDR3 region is CASSLLGQGNTEELFF. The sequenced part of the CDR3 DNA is TGCGCCAGCAGCTTGTTGGGACAGGGGAACACCGAGGAG.

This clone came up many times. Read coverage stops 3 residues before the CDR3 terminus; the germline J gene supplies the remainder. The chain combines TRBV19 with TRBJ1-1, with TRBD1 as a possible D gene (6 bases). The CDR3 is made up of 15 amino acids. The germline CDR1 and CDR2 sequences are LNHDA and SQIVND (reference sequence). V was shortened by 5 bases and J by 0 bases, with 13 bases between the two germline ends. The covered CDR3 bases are TGTGCCAGTAGTGCCCAAGGACAGCTGAACACTGAA. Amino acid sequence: CASSAQGQLNTE. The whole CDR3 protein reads CASSAQGQLNTEAFF.

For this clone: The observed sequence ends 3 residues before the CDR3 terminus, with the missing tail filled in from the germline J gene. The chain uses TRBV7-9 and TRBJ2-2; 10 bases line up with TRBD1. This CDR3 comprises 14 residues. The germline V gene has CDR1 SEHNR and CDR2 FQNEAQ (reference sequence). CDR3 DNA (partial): TGTGCCAGCAGCTTAGGACAGGGGGCTGAAAAG. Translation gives CASSLGQGAEK. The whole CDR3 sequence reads CASSLGQGAEKLFF. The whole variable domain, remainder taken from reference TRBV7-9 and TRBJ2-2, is DTGVSQNPRHKITKRGQNVTFRCDPISEHNRLYWYRQTLGQGPEFLTYFQNEAQLEKSRLLSDRFSAERPKGSFSTLEIQRTEQGDSAMYLCASSLGQGAEKLFFGEGSRLTVL.

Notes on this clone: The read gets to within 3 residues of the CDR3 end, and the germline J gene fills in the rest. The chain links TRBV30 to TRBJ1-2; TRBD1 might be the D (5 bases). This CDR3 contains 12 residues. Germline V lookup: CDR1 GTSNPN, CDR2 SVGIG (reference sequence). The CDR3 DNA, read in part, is TGTGCCCATGGGCCAGGGCGAGGGGAC. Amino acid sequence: CAHGPGRGD. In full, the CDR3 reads CAHGPGRGDYTF.

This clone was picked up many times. The covered CDR3 bases are TGCAGTGCCATCGAGCCGCGGAGGAGCACAGATACG. Its protein is CSAIEPRRSTDT. The full-length CDR3 reads as CSAIEPRRSTDTQYF. The V gene is TRBV20-1, the J gene TRBJ2-3; tentative D call: TRBD2 (5 bases). Sequencing ends 3 residues short of the CDR3 end; the germline J gene provides the rest. Trimming took 6 bases from V and 0 from J, leaving 16 bases between them. The CDR3 has 15 amino acids. Germline assignment: CDR1 DFQATT and CDR2 SNEGSKA (reference sequence).

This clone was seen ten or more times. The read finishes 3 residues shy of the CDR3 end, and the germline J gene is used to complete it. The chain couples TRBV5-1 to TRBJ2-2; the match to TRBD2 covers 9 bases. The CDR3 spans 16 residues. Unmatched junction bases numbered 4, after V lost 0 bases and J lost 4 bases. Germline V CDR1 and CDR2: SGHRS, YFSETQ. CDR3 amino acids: CASSLVGSGSTGELFF. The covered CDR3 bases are TGCGCCAGCAGCTTGGTAGGTAGCGGGAGCACCGGGGAG.

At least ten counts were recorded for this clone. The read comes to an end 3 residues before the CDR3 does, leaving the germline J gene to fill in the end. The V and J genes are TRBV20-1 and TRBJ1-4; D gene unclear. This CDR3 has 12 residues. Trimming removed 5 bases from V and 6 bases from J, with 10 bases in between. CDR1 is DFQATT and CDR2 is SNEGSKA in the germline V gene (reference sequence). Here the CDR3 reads CSAVSRHEKLFF. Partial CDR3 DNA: TGCAGTGCTGTGTCGCGTCATGAAAAA.

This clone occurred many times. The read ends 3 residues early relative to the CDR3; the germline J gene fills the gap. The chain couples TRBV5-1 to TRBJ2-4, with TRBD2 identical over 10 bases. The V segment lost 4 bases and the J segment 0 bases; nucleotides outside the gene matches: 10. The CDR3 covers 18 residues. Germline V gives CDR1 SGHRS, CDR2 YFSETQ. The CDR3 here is CASSPVSTSGLAKNIQYF. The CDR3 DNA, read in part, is TGCGCCAGCAGCCCCGTGTCGACTAGCGGGCTAGCCAAAAACATT.

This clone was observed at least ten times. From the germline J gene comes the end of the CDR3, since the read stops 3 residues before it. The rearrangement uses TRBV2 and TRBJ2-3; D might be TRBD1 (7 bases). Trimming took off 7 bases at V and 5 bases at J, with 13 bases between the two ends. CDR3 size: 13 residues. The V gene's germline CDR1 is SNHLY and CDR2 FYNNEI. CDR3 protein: CASTNRGGDTQYF. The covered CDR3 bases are TGTGCCAGCACTAACAGGGGAGGAGATACG. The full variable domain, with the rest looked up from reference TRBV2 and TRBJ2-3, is EPEVTQTPSHQVTQMGQEVILRCVPISNHLYFYWYRQILGQKVEFLVSFYNNEISEKSEIFDDQFSVERPDGSNFTLKIRSTKLEDSAMYFCASTNRGGDTQYFGPGTRLTVL.